The 2 T cell receptor beta chains in this list originate from one sample, sequenced in a study of blood T cell repertoires in COVID-19. Assay used: immunoSEQ multiplex PCR; TCRdb lists only in-frame clones, some missing. Of about 100,000 clones in the sample, around 90% were seen once. Sequencing was performed on peripheral blood. The receptors derive from a woman aged 55-69 years with acute or convalescent COVID-19.

This chain joins TRBV28 and TRBJ2-3, with a tentative D call TRBD2 (6 bases). The V end lost 5 bases, the J end lost 4 bases, and 13 bases lay between the germline ends. Germline lookup yields CDR1 MDHEN and CDR2 SYDVKM. The CDR3 sequence is 14 residues long. For the CDR3, the DNA is TGTGCCAGCAGTCCCGGGACTCCTTCAGATACGCAGTATTTT. The encoded protein is CASSPGTPSDTQYF.

The J gene is TRBJ2-1, the V gene TRBV27, with D possibly TRBD2 on 5 matching bases. This CDR3 region has 16 residues. CDR1 is MNHEY, CDR2 SMNVEV, per germline (reference sequence). The germline V and J ends were trimmed by 4 bases and 2 bases, with 15 bases remaining between them. The CDR3 loop is CASSWGKLVAYNEQFF. The CDR3 DNA sequence: TGTGCCAGCAGTTGGGGTAAACTAGTGGCCTACAATGAGCAGTTCTTC.